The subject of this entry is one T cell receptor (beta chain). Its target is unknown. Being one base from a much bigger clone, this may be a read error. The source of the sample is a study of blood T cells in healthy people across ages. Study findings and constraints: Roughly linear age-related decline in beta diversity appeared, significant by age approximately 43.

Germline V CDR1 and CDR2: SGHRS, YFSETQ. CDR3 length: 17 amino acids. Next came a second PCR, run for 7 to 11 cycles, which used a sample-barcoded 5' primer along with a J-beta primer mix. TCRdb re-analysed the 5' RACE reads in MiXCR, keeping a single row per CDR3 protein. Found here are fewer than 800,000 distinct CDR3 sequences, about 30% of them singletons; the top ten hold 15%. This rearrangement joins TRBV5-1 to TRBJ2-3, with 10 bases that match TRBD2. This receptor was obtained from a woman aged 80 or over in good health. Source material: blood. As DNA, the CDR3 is TGCGCCGGCAGCTGGCCTCGAACTAGCGGGGTCACAGATACGCAGTATTTT. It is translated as CAGSWPRTSGVTDTQYF.